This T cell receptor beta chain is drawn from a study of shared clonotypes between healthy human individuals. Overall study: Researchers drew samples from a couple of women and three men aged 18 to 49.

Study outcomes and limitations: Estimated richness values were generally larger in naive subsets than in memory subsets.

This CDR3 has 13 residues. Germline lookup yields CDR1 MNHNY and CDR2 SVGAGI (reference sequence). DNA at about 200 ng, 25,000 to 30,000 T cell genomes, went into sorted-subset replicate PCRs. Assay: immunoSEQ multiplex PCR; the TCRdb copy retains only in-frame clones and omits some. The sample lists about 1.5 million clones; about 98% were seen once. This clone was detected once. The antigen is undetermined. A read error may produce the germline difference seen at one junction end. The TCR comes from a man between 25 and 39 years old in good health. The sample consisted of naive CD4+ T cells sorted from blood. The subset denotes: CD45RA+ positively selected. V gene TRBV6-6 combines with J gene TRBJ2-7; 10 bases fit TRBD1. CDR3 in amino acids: CASSYFHRDRGRF. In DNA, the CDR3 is TGTGCCAGCAGTTACTTTCACCGGGACAGGGGCCGGTTC.